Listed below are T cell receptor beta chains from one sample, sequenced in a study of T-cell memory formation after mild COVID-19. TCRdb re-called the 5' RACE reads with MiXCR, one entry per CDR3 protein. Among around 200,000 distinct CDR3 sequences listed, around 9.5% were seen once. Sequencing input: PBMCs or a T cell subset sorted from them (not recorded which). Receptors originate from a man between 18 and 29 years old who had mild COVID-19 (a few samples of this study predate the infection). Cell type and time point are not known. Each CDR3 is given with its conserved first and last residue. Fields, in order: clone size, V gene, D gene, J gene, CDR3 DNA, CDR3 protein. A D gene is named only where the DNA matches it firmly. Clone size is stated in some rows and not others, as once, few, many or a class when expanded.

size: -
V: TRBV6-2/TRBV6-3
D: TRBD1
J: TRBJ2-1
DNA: TGTGCCAGCACCAGAGAGGGGGCTAATGAGCAGTTCTTC
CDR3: CASTREGANEQFF

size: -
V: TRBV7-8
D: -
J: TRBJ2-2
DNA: TGTGCCAGCACCTTGACCGACGCGAACACCGGGGAGCTGTTTTTT
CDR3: CASTLTDANTGELFF

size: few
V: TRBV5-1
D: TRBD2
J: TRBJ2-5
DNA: TGCGCCAGCAGCTTGGAGCCAGCGGGGGCCCAAGAGACCCAGTACTTC
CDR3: CASSLEPAGAQETQYF

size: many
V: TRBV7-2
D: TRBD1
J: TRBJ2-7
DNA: TGTGCCAGCAAACCGGGACAGGGCCCCTACGAGCAGTACTTC
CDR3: CASKPGQGPYEQYF

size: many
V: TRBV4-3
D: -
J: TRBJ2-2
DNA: TGCGCCAGCAGCCAGACCGTTAGCGCAGCCGGGGAGCTGTTTTTT
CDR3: CASSQTVSAAGELFF

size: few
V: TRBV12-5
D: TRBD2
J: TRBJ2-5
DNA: TGTGCTAGTGGTCCGGCGACTAGCGGGGACTGGACCCAGTACTTC
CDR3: CASGPATSGDWTQYF

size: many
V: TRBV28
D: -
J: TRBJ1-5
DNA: TGTGCCAGCAGTTTGGCACAGGGAGATCAGCCCCAGCATTTT
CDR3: CASSLAQGDQPQHF

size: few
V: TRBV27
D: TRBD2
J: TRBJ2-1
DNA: TGTGCCAGCAAACCGGGACTAGCGGGGGGGAGCTCCTACAATGAGCAGTTCTTC
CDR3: CASKPGLAGGSSYNEQFF

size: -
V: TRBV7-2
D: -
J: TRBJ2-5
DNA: TGTGCCAGCACCCCCTCGACTACTCAATACCAAGAGACCCAGTACTTC
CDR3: CASTPSTTQYQETQYF

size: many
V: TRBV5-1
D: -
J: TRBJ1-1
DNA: TGCGCCAGCAGCTTACAGGCGAACACTGAAGCTTTCTTT
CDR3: CASSLQANTEAFF

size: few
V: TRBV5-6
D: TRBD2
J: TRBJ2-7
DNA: TGTGCCAGCAGCTTTCGACTAGCGGGGGTCCGCGAGCAGTACTTC
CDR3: CASSFRLAGVREQYF

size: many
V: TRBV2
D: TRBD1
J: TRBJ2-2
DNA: TGTGCCAGCAGCAAAGTGGGACAGGCCCCCGGGGAGCTGTTTTTT
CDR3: CASSKVGQAPGELFF

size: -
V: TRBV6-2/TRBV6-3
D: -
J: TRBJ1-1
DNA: TGTGCCAGCAGTTCCGATCCTGACATCCAAGCTTTCTTT
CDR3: CASSSDPDIQAFF

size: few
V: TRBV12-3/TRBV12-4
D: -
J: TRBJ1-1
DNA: TGTGCCAGCAGTTTTCGGCGACACCCTGAAGCTTTCTTT
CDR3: CASSFRRHPEAFF

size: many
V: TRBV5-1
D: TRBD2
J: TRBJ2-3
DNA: TGCGCCAGCAGCCTAGCGGGGGCGGACACAGATACGCAGTATTTT
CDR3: CASSLAGADTDTQYF

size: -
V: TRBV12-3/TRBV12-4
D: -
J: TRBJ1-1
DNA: TGTGCCAGCAGACCGACCAGGGGCAGCAACCAGAACACTGAAGCTTTCTTT
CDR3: CASRPTRGSNQNTEAFF

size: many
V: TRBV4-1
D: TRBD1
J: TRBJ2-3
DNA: TGCGCCAGCAGAAGGGACAGGGGGCTTGGAGATACGCAGTATTTT
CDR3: CASRRDRGLGDTQYF

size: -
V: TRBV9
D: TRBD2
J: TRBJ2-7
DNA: TGTGCCAGCAGCGTAGCTGGGCGGGGGATCTACGAGCAGTACTTC
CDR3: CASSVAGRGIYEQYF

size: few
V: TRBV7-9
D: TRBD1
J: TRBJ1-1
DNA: TGTGCCAGCAGCACCCGACAGGGGCGAGACACTGAAGCTTTCTTT
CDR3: CASSTRQGRDTEAFF

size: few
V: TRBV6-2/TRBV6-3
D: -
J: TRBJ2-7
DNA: TGTGCCAGCAGTCGGACCCTAGGAGCCTACGCCGAGCAGTACTTC
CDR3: CASSRTLGAYAEQYF

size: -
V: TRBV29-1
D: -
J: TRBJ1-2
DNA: TGCAGCGTAGAGGGAGCGGCTAACTATGGCTACACCTTC
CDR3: CSVEGAANYGYTF

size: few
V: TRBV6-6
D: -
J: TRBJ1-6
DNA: TGTGCCAGCAGTCACAACCTCCCGGTGGATTATAATTCACCCCTCCACTTT
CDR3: CASSHNLPVDYNSPLHF

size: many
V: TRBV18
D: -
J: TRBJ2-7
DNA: TGTGCCAGCTCCCTACCACGAGGACGGAGCTCCTACGAGCAGTACTTC
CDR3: CASSLPRGRSSYEQYF

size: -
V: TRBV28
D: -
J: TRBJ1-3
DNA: TGTGCCAGCAGTCCTACGGGGGGAGGGACTGGAAACACCATATATTTT
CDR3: CASSPTGGGTGNTIYF

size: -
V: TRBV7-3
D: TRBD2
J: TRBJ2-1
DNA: TGTGCCAGCAGCTTAAGCGGGGGAGTATACAATGAGCAGTTCTTC
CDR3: CASSLSGGVYNEQFF

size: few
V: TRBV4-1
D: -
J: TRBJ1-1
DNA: TGCGCCAGCAGCCAATCCGGGTCCTACACTGAAGCTTTCTTT
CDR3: CASSQSGSYTEAFF

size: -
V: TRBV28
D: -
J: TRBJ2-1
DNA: TGTGCCAGCAGTGCGCTCGTGGCGGCATCCTACAATGAGCAGTTCTTC
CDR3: CASSALVAASYNEQFF

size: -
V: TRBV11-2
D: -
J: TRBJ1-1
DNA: TGTGCCAGCAGTTTTCTCCTAACACTTCCCACTGAAGCTTTCTTT
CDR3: CASSFLLTLPTEAFF

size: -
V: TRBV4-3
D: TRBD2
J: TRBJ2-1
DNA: TGCGCCAGCAGCCAAGGGCCGGCGGGGGGGCCCGACAATGAGCAGTTCTTC
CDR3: CASSQGPAGGPDNEQFF

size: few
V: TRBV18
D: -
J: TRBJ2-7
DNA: TGTGCCAGCTCACCCCCGGGTCTTACCTACGAGCAGTACTTC
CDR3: CASSPPGLTYEQYF

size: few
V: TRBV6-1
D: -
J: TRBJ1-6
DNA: TGTGCCAGCAGTGAATCGGCAGGAGGATCACCCCTCCACTTT
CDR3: CASSESAGGSPLHF

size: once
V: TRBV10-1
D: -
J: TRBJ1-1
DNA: TGCGCCAGCCGGGGGTCGAGGGGGGTTTCGAACACTGAAGCTTTCTTT
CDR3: CASRGSRGVSNTEAFF

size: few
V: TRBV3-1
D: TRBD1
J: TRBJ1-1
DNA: TGTGCCAGCAACGACAGGGGGAACACTGAAGCTTTCTTT
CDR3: CASNDRGNTEAFF

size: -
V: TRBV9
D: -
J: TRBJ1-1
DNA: TGTGCCAGCAGCGTACAAGGGCAGGGGACTGAAGCTTTCTTT
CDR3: CASSVQGQGTEAFF

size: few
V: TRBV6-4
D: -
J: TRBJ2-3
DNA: TGTGCCAGCAGTGACCCAGGAGGTACGATCTTAACAGATACGCAGTATTTT
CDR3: CASSDPGGTILTDTQYF

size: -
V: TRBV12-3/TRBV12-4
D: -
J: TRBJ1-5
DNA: TGTGCCAGCAGGGACGGAGCCCTAAGGGGGCCCCAGCATTTT
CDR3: CASRDGALRGPQHF

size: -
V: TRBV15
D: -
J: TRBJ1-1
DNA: TGTGCCACCAGCAGGGACAGGAACACTGAAGCTTTCTTT
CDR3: CATSRDRNTEAFF

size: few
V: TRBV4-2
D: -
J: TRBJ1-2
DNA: TGTGCCAGCAGCCAAGATCCTGGGGGTACCTATGGCTACACCTTC
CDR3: CASSQDPGGTYGYTF

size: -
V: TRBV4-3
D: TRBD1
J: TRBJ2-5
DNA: TGCGCCAGCAGCCAAGGGGACAGGTCACAAGAGACCCAGTACTTC
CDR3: CASSQGDRSQETQYF

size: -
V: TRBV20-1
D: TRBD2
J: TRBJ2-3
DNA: TGCAGTGCTAGAGGGACTAGCGGGGGGGCTACATGGAATACGCAGTATTTT
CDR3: CSARGTSGGATWNTQYF

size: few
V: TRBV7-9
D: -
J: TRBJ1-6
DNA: TGTGCCAGCAGCTTCGGAAATGGGAACTCACCCCTCCACTTT
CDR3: CASSFGNGNSPLHF

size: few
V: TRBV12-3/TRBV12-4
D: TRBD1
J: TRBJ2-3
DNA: TGTGCCAGCAGTTTACAGGGGGCGTCAGATACGCAGTATTTT
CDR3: CASSLQGASDTQYF

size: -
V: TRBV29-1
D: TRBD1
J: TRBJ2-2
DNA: TGCAGCGTCGCGGACAGGGAAGGCGGGGAGCTGTTTTTT
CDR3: CSVADREGGELFF

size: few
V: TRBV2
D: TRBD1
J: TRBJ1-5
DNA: TGTGCCAGCACCTGGACAGGGGGTAATCAGCCCCAGCATTTT
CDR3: CASTWTGGNQPQHF

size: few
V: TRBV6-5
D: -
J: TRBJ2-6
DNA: TGTGCCAGCAGTTACTCGAGCTCACAGCGTTCTGGGGCCAACGTCCTGACTTTC
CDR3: CASSYSSSQRSGANVLTF

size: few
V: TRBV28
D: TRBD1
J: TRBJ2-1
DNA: TGTGCCAGCAGGGGGGACAGGGGGTCCAATGAGCAGTTCTTC
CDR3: CASRGDRGSNEQFF

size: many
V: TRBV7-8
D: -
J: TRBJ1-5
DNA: TGTGCCAGCAGCTCCCACGACAGCGGGGGCAATCAGCCCCAGCATTTT
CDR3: CASSSHDSGGNQPQHF

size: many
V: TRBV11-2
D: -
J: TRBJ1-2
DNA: TGTGCCAGCAGCCCGCAGGCGGCGGCTAACTATGGCTACACCTTC
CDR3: CASSPQAAANYGYTF

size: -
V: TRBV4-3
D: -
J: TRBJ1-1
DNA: TGCGCCAGCAGCCGGGTCGACCGACCCTTCACTGAAGCTTTCTTT
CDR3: CASSRVDRPFTEAFF

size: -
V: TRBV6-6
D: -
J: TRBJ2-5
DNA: TGTGCCAGCAGTTACTCGACTCTGGTCGGGGAGACCCAGTACTTC
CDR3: CASSYSTLVGETQYF

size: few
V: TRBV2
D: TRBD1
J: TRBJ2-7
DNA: TGTGCCAGCAGTGGAACGACAGGGACCTACGAGCAGTACTTC
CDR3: CASSGTTGTYEQYF

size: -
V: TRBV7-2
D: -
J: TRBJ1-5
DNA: TGTGCCAGCAGCTTGGGGGGGCGAACTCAGCCCCAGCATTTT
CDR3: CASSLGGRTQPQHF

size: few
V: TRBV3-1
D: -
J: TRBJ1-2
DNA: TGTGCCAGCAGCCAAGGACGGCGGTACTATGGAGGCTACACCTTC
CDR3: CASSQGRRYYGGYTF

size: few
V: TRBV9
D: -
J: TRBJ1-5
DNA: TGTGCCAGCAGCGTAGAAGGGCGGGTGGATCAGCCCCAGCATTTT
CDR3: CASSVEGRVDQPQHF